The 32 T cell receptor beta chains below come from one sample, sequenced in a study of PD-1 blockade in mismatch repair-deficient tumors. Using immunoSEQ multiplex PCR, the repertoire was profiled, and TCRdb retains in-frame clones only, with some absent. The sample holds about 79,000 clones, around 80% seen once. Sequencing was performed on peripheral blood, taken 44 weeks after starting pembrolizumab. The receptors were gathered from an adult with mismatch repair-deficient cancer.

The chain carries TRBV7-2 and TRBJ2-5; possibly TRBD1 or TRBD2 for D (6 bases each). The CDR3 contains 14 residues. Between the trimmed V and J ends, which lost 6 bases and 1 base, there was a span of 12 bases. The germline V gene encodes CDR1 SGHTA and CDR2 FQGNSA. The CDR3 bases are TGTGCCAGCAGAAAAGGAGGGGGCCAAGAGACCCAGTACTTC. It is translated as CASRKGGGQETQYF.

The chain has TRBV4-2 and TRBJ2-3; 8 bases line up with TRBD2. The CDR3 spans 19 residues. CDR1 is LGHNA and CDR2 is YNFKEQ in the germline V gene. V was clipped by 1 base and J by 1 base; unmatched bases: 13. The CDR3 here is CASSQVIAGTLGGTDTQYF. In DNA, the CDR3 is TGTGCCAGCAGCCAAGTTATAGCGGGAACACTCGGGGGCACAGATACGCAGTATTTT.

The chain joins TRBV9 to TRBJ1-4, with unresolved D. This CDR3 is 14 amino acids long. Germline CDR1 is SGDLS and CDR2 is YYNGEE. Deletions cut 4 bases from V and 5 bases from J, with 12 bases between. The CDR3 protein is CASSPVLANEKLFF. For the CDR3, the DNA is TGTGCCAGCAGCCCCGTGCTGGCGAATGAAAAACTGTTTTTT.

The chain couples TRBV5-6 to TRBJ1-5; TRBD1 aligns across 7 bases. Germline V gene lookup returns CDR1 SGHDT and CDR2 YYEEEE. The CDR3 is 13 residues long. Trimming removed 4 bases from V and 7 bases from J; junction bases left unmatched: 5. The CDR3 loop reads CASSGGGTQPQHF. Written as DNA, the CDR3 is TGTGCCAGCAGCGGAGGGGGCACGCAGCCCCAGCATTTT.

The chain carries TRBV13 and TRBJ2-7; weak D call: TRBD2 (5 bases). The CDR3 runs 11 residues. Trimming took 8 bases from V and 8 from J, leaving 13 bases between them. CDR1 PRHDT and CDR2 FYEKMQ come from the germline V gene (reference sequence). The CDR3: CASAAGGKQYF. The CDR3 DNA is TGTGCCAGCGCTGCCGGAGGAAAGCAGTACTTC.

The chain carries TRBV30 and TRBJ1-3; perhaps TRBD1 as D (6 bases). V lost 1 base and J 2 bases, leaving 15 bases between the germline ends. CDR1 is GTSNPN and CDR2 is SVGIG in the germline V gene (reference sequence). This CDR3 region has 16 residues. CDR3 loop: CAWSAGVSGAGNTIYF. CDR3 coding DNA: TGTGCCTGGAGTGCGGGAGTATCAGGGGCTGGAAACACCATATATTTT.

CDR3 DNA: TGCGCCAGCAGGAGCGGGACAGGGGAGTCCTACGAGCAGTACTTC. This translates into CASRSGTGESYEQYF. V gene TRBV5-1 combines with J gene TRBJ2-7, with 10 bases that match TRBD1. Germline CDR1 and CDR2: SGHRS and YFSETQ. V trimming: 5 bases; J trimming: 1 base; junction bases outside the gene matches: 6. CDR3 length equals 15 residues.

The table lists this clone with a count of one. The chain is built from TRBV10-3 and TRBJ2-2; 8 nucleotides agree with TRBD2. The CDR3 consists of 17 residues. The J segment lost 4 bases and the V segment lost 0 bases, leaving 7 bases of the junction unmatched. The germline gives CDR1 ENHRY, CDR2 SYGVKD. The CDR3 DNA is TGTGCCATCAGTGAGTCCGGGAGGGGAAGAGGCACCGGGGAGCTGTTTTTT. It translates to CAISESGRGRGTGELFF.

The J gene is TRBJ2-1, the V gene TRBV7-9, with D perhaps given as TRBD1 or TRBD2 (5 bases each). Germline V lookup: CDR1 SEHNR, CDR2 FQNEAQ (reference sequence). The CDR3 length is 12 residues. V lost 2 bases, J lost 9 bases, and 8 bases lay in between. The chain's CDR3 is CASSLTGPEQFF. The CDR3 bases are TGTGCCAGCAGCTTAACGGGGCCTGAGCAGTTCTTC. The whole variable domain, filled in from reference TRBV7-9 and TRBJ2-1, reads DTGVSQNPRHKITKRGQNVTFRCDPISEHNRLYWYRQTLGQGPEFLTYFQNEAQLEKSRLLSDRFSAERPKGSFSTLEIQRTEQGDSAMYLCASSLTGPEQFFGPGTRLTVL.

The V gene is TRBV6-1, the J gene TRBJ2-1; possible D gene TRBD2, 6 bases. Germline CDR1 reads MNHNS; CDR2 reads SASEGT. The CDR3 extends over 18 amino acids. V was clipped by 1 base and J by 7 bases, with 23 bases between them. CDR3 residues: CASSEGSLAVPGLNEQFF. The CDR3 DNA is TGTGCCAGCAGTGAAGGTTCGTTAGCGGTCCCAGGTTTAAATGAGCAGTTCTTC.

This clone was recorded once. This chain links TRBV2 with TRBJ1-1; 7 bases line up with TRBD1. The trim removed 6 bases at V and 1 base at J, leaving 2 bases unmatched. Germline-derived CDR1 and CDR2 are SNHLY and FYNNEI. The CDR3 runs 13 residues. CDR3 bases: TGTGCCAGCAGACGGGACAGGAACACTGAAGCTTTCTTT. This gives the protein CASRRDRNTEAFF.

The chain couples TRBV27 to TRBJ2-7; 15 positions agree with TRBD2. The germline V gene encodes CDR1 MNHEY and CDR2 SMNVEV (reference sequence). V gave up 5 bases and J gave up 2 bases; unmatched junction bases: 7. The CDR3 spans 17 residues. The CDR3 protein is CASSHRTSGRAAYEQYF. DNA for the CDR3: TGTGCCAGCAGTCACCGGACTAGCGGGAGGGCAGCCTACGAGCAGTACTTC.

About this clone: An end of the junction differs from the germline gene, which may be a read error. J is TRBJ2-3 and V is TRBV7-7; D remains unclear. CDR1 is SSHAT, CDR2 FNYEAQ, per germline (reference sequence). The CDR3 is 13 residues long. CDR3 nucleotide sequence: TGTGCTAGCAGCTTAGGAACCACAGATACGCAGTATTTT. It codes for CASSLGTTDTQYF.

This chain joins TRBV19 and TRBJ2-7, with D possibly being TRBD2 (6 bases). Looked up from germline, CDR1 is LNHDA and CDR2 is SQIVND (reference sequence). V gave up 1 base and J gave up 2 bases, with 9 bases separating them. The CDR3 is made up of 14 amino acids. The CDR3 here is CASSIGDSTYEQYF. In DNA form, the CDR3 reads TGTGCCAGTAGTATAGGGGACTCCACCTACGAGCAGTACTTC.

This sequence joins TRBV11-2 and TRBJ2-7, with D perhaps matching TRBD1 (6 bases). V gave up 3 bases and J gave up 5 bases, with 11 bases separating them. Germline V CDR1 and CDR2: SGHAT, FQNNGV. CDR3 length: 13 residues. The CDR3 nucleotides read TGTGCCAGCAGCTTTGGGCAGGGGAACGAGCAGTACTTC. Translation: CASSFGQGNEQYF.

The chain employs TRBV7-8 and TRBJ2-7; 14 bases are shared with TRBD2. Per germline, CDR1 SGHVS and CDR2 FQNEAQ. J gave up 5 bases and V 5 bases, and 8 bases lay outside the gene matches. The CDR3 is 16 amino acids. CDR3 sequence reads: CASSLRTSGRSDEQYF. DNA for the CDR3: TGTGCCAGCAGCCTAAGGACTAGCGGGAGGTCGGACGAGCAGTACTTC.

The V gene is TRBV6-5, the J gene TRBJ1-3; D is uncertain. V shed 7 bases and J shed 2 bases, with 9 bases lying between them. This CDR3 region has 13 residues. Germline lookup yields CDR1 MNHEY and CDR2 SVGAGI. CDR3 region: CASTRAAGNTIYF. The CDR3, as DNA: TGTGCCAGCACTCGGGCCGCTGGAAACACCATATATTTT.

This clone was picked up a small number of times. V and J are TRBV29-1 and TRBJ2-1; D is possibly TRBD1 (5 bases). Germline CDR1 and CDR2: SQVTM and ANQGSEA. Trimming removed 2 bases from V and 3 bases from J, with 8 bases in between. The CDR3 covers 13 residues. The chain's CDR3 is CSVERGSYNEQFF. The CDR3 nucleotides are TGCAGCGTTGAAAGGGGCAGCTACAATGAGCAGTTCTTC.

The CDR3 DNA reads TGTGCCTGCCCAGTTGGGGCCTCGAACACTGAAGCTTTCTTT. Its translation is CACPVGASNTEAFF. The genes are TRBV30 and TRBJ1-1, with a tentative D call TRBD1 (5 bases). The V end lost 6 bases, the J end lost 1 base, and 15 bases lay between the germline ends. The CDR3 consists of 14 residues. In germline, CDR1 is GTSNPN, CDR2 SVGIG (reference sequence).

The chain combines TRBV28 with TRBJ1-5; 9 nucleotides line up with TRBD1. CDR3 length equals 16 residues. Germline loops: CDR1 MDHEN, CDR2 SYDVKM. J lost 0 bases, V lost 5 bases, and 5 bases had no gene match. The CDR3 loop reads CASSQDRGNSNQPQHF. The CDR3 region has the DNA TGTGCCAGCAGTCAGGACAGGGGAAATAGCAATCAGCCCCAGCATTTT.

This clone was counted a few times. J is TRBJ2-2 and V is TRBV27, with D uncertain. This CDR3 region has 14 residues. Germline V gene sequence: CDR1 MNHEY, CDR2 SMNVEV (reference sequence). Trimming stripped 5 bases from V and 6 bases from J, with 13 bases between. Written as DNA, the CDR3 is TGTGCCAGCAGTCCGTCGTTTGGCCCCGGGGAGCTGTTTTTT. Its translation is CASSPSFGPGELFF.

V gene TRBV30 combines with J gene TRBJ2-7, with TRBD1 matching over 9 bases. This CDR3 comprises 14 residues. Germline lookup yields CDR1 GTSNPN and CDR2 SVGIG (reference sequence). Trimming at V came to 4 bases and at J to 3 bases, leaving 7 bases not matched to a gene. The CDR3, as DNA: TGTGCCTGGACCGGCGGGACAGGGTGCTACGAGCAGTACTTC. Amino acids: CAWTGGTGCYEQYF.

This chain connects TRBV18 to TRBJ2-5; D unresolved. The J call may be incorrect, as the DNA end agrees better with TRBJ2-7. There are 13 residues in the CDR3. CDR1 is KGHSH, CDR2 LQKENI, per germline. The CDR3 DNA reads TGTGCCAGCTCACCGTCCCAAATATACGAGCAGTACTTC. It translates to CASSPSQIYEQYF.

Remarks on this clone: Other DNA sequences within the sample encode an identical CDR3. This chain links TRBV18 with TRBJ1-2, with 7 bases lining up with TRBD1. Germline values: CDR1 KGHSH, CDR2 LQKENI. After removal of 0 bases from V and 2 bases from J, the junction contained 0 bases not matched to a gene. The CDR3 has 14 amino acids. The CDR3 loop is CASSPPGQNYGYTF. For the CDR3, the DNA is TGTGCCAGCTCACCACCGGGACAGAACTATGGCTACACCTTC. Looking up the rest from reference TRBV18 and TRBJ1-2 gives the full variable domain: NAGVMQNPRHLVRRRGQEARLRCSPMKGHSHVYWYRQLPEEGLKFMVYLQKENIIDESGMPKERFSAEFPKEGPSILRIQQVVRGDSAAYFCASSPPGQNYGYTFGSGTRLTVV.

This sequence joins TRBV7-8 and TRBJ1-3; TRBD1 aligns across 8 bases. V was pared by 3 bases and J by 3 bases, with 7 bases of the junction left unmatched. The CDR3 is 16 amino acids. From germline, CDR1 is SGHVS and CDR2 FQNEAQ. The CDR3 here is CASSFDRGYGGNTIYF. In DNA, the CDR3 is TGTGCCAGCAGCTTTGACAGGGGTTACGGTGGAAACACCATATATTTT.

In this sample, this clone turned up once. The chain combines TRBV9 with TRBJ2-1, with no clear D. Germline CDR1 is SGDLS and CDR2 is YYNGEE. This CDR3 has 12 amino acids. With 3 bases removed from V and 8 bases from J, the gap between germline ends came to 9 bases. The CDR3 region has the DNA TGTGCCAGCAGCGCCATAGACGATGAGCAGTTCTTC. Translating gives CASSAIDDEQFF.

A few counts support this clone. The chain employs TRBV4-2 and TRBJ1-5, with D possibly being TRBD1 (5 bases). The CDR3 totals 13 residues. From germline, CDR1 is LGHNA and CDR2 YNFKEQ. V was trimmed by 5 bases and J by 7 bases, leaving 12 bases between them. The CDR3 region is CASSWDGGQPQHF. CDR3 coding DNA: TGTGCCAGCAGCTGGGACGGAGGACAGCCCCAGCATTTT.

This chain joins TRBV12-5 and TRBJ2-1, with a possible D match to TRBD2 (6 bases). Germline V gives CDR1 LGHNT, CDR2 FRNRAP. V lost 0 bases and J 5 bases, leaving 11 bases between the germline ends. CDR3 length: 15 residues. The CDR3 protein is CASGLVQKRDNEQFF. The CDR3 coding sequence is TGTGCTAGTGGTTTGGTACAGAAGCGGGACAATGAGCAGTTCTTC.

The chain has TRBV4-1 and TRBJ2-3; 10 nucleotides line up with TRBD2. V was pared by 1 base and J by 2 bases, with 9 bases of the junction left unmatched. The germline V gene has CDR1 MGHRA and CDR2 YSYEKL. The CDR3 consists of 18 residues. The CDR3 DNA sequence: TGCGCCAGCAGCCAAGTAATCACTAGCGGGACGCCCACAGATACGCAGTATTTT. Translating it yields CASSQVITSGTPTDTQYF.

This chain connects TRBV9 to TRBJ2-2; TRBD1 or TRBD2 may be the D gene (5 bases each). The CDR3 is 15 amino acids. V was trimmed by 5 bases and J by 4 bases, leaving 15 bases between them. From germline, CDR1 is SGDLS and CDR2 YYNGEE. The CDR3 DNA is TGTGCCAGCAGTGCCTGGGGGATTCGCACCGGGGAGCTGTTTTTT. Residues: CASSAWGIRTGELFF. Full variable domain (outside the CDR3, taken from reference TRBV9 and TRBJ2-2): DSGVTQTPKHLITATGQRVTLRCSPRSGDLSVYWYQQSLDQGLQFLIQYYNGEERAKGNILERFSAQQFPDLHSELNLSSLELGDSALYFCASSAWGIRTGELFFGEGSRLTVL.

A single count supports this clone. In DNA, the CDR3 is TGTGCCAGCAGTGGGGGGGGAAACACCATATATTTT. Translating it yields CASSGGGNTIYF. The chain recombines TRBV2 with TRBJ1-3; a weak D match, TRBD1 (5 bases). V dropped 4 bases and J dropped 4 bases, with 5 bases sitting between them. This CDR3 is 12 amino acids long. Germline V lookup: CDR1 SNHLY, CDR2 FYNNEI. The full variable domain, rest sourced from reference TRBV2 and TRBJ1-3, is EPEVTQTPSHQVTQMGQEVILRCVPISNHLYFYWYRQILGQKVEFLVSFYNNEISEKSEIFDDQFSVERPDGSNFTLKIRSTKLEDSAMYFCASSGGGNTIYFGEGSWLTVV.

This clone showed up just once. This chain uses TRBV7-2 with TRBJ2-7; no firm D call. The CDR3 totals 12 residues. CDR1 and CDR2 (germline): SGHTA, FQGNSA. Trimming took off 5 bases at V and 3 bases at J, with 8 bases between the two ends. The CDR3 DNA reads TGTGCCAGCAGCCTGGACCTCTACGAGCAGTACTTC. Amino acid sequence: CASSLDLYEQYF.